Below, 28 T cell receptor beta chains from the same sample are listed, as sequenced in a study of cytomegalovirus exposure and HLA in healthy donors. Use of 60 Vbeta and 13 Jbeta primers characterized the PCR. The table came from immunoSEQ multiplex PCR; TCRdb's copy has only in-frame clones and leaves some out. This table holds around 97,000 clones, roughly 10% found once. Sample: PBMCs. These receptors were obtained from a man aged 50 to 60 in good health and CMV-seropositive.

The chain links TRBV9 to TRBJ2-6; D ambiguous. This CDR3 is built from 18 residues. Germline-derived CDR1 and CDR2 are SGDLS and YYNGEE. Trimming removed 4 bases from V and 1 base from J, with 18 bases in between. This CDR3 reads CASSPPEQISSGANVLTF. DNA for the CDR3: TGTGCCAGCAGCCCCCCGGAACAGATTTCTTCTGGGGCCAACGTCCTGACTTTC.

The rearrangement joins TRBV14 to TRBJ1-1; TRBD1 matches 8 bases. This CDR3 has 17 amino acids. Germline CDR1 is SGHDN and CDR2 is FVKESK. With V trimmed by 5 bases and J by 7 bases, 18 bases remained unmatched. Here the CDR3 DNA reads TGTGCCAGCAGCTCTCTTGGGACAGGACCTTCAGGGGATGAAGCTTTCTTT. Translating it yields CASSSLGTGPSGDEAFF.

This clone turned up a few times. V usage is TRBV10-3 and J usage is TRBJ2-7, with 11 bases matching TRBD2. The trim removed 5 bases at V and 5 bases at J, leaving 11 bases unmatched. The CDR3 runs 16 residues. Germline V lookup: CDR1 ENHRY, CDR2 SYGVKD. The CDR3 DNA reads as TGTGCCATCAGTCCACGCATACTAGCGGGAGACCACGAGCAGTACTTC. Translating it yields CAISPRILAGDHEQYF.

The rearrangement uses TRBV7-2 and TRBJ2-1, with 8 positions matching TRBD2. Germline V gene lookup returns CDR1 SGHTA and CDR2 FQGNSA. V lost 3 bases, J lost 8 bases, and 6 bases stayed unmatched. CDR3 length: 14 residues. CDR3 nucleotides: TGTGCCAGCAGCTTTTCGGGAGGGCCATATGAGCAGTTCTTC. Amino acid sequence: CASSFSGGPYEQFF.

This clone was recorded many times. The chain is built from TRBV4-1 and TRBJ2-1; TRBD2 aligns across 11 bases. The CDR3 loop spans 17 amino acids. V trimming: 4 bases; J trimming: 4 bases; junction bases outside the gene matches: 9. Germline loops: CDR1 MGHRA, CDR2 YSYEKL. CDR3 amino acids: CASSRVAGGDSYNEQFF. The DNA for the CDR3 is TGCGCCAGCAGCCGTGTAGCGGGAGGGGACTCGTACAATGAGCAGTTCTTC.

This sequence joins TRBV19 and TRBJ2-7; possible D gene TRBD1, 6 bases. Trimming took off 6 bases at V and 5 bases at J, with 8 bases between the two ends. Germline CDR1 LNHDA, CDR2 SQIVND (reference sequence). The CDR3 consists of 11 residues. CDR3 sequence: CASRDRNEQYF. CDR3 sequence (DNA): TGTGCCAGTAGGGACAGAAACGAGCAGTACTTC. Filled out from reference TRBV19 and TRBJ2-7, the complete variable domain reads DGGITQSPKYLFRKEGQNVTLSCEQNLNHDAMYWYRQDPGQGLRLIYYSQIVNDFQKGDIAEGYSVSREKKESFPLTVTSAQKNPTAFYLCASRDRNEQYFGPGTRLTVT.

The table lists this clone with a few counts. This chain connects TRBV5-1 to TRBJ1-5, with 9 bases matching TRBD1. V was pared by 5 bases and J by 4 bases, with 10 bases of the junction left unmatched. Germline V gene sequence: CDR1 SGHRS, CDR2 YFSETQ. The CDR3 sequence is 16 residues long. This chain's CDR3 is CASRPGGDRVNQPQHF. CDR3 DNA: TGCGCCAGCAGACCAGGCGGGGACAGGGTAAATCAGCCCCAGCATTTT. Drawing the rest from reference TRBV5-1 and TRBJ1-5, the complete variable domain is KAGVTQTPRYLIKTRGQQVTLSCSPISGHRSVSWYQQTPGQGLQFLFEYFSETQRNKGNFPGRFSGRQFSNSRSEMNVSTLELGDSALYLCASRPGGDRVNQPQHFGDGTRLSIL.

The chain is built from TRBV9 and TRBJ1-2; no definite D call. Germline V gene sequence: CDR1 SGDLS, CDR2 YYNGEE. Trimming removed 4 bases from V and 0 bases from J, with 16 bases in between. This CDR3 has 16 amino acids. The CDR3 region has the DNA TGTGCCAGCAGCCCCCGAGGTGCGCCGACTAACTATGGCTACACCTTC. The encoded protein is CASSPRGAPTNYGYTF.

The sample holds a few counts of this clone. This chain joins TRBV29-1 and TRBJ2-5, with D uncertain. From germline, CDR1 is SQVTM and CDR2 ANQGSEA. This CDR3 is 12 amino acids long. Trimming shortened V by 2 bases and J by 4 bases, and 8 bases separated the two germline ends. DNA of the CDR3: TGCAGCGTTGAAAAAACGGGAGAGACCCAGTACTTC. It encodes CSVEKTGETQYF.

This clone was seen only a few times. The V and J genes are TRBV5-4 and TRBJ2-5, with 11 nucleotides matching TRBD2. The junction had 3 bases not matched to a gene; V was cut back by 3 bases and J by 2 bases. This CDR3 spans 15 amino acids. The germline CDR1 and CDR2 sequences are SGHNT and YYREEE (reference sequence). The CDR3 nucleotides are TGTGCCAGCAGCTCGACTAGCGGGATGCAAGAGACCCAGTACTTC. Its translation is CASSSTSGMQETQYF.

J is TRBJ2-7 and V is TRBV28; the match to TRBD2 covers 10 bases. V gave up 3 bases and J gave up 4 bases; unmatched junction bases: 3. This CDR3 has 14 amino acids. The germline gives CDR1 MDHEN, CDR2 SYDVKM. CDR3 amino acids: CASSLLAGDYEQYF. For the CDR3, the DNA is TGTGCCAGCAGTTTGCTAGCGGGGGATTACGAGCAGTACTTC. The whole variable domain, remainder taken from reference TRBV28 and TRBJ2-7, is DVKVTQSSRYLVKRTGEKVFLECVQDMDHENMFWYRQDPGLGLRLIYFSYDVKMKEKGDIPEGYSVSREKKERFSLILESASTNQTSMYLCASSLLAGDYEQYFGPGTRLTVT.

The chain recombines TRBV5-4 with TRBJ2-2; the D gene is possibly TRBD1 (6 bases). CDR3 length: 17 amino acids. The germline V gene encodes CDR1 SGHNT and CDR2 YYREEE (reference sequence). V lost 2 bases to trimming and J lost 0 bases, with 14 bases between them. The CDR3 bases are TGTGCCAGCAGCTTAGGGGGAAGAGGGGCGAACACCGGGGAGCTGTTTTTT. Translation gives CASSLGGRGANTGELFF.

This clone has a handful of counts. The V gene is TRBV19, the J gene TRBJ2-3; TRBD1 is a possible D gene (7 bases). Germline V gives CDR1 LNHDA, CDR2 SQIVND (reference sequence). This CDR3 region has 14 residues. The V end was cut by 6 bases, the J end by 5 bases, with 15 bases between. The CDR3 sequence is CASRSTGRGDTQYF. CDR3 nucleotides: TGTGCCAGTAGATCGACAGGGCGGGGAGATACGCAGTATTTT.

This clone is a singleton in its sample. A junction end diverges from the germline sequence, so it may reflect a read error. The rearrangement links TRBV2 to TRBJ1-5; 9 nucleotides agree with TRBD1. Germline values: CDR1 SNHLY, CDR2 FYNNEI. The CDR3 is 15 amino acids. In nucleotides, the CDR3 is TGTGCCAGCAGTGTAGGGACAGGGAGCAATCAGTCCCAGCATTTT. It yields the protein CASSVGTGSNQSQHF.

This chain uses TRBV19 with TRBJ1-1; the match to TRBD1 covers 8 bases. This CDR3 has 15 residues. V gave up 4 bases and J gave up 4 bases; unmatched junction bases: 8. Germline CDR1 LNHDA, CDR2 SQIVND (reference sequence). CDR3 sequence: CASSRSQGAGTEAFF. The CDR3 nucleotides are TGTGCCAGTAGTAGGTCTCAGGGGGCTGGCACTGAAGCTTTCTTT.

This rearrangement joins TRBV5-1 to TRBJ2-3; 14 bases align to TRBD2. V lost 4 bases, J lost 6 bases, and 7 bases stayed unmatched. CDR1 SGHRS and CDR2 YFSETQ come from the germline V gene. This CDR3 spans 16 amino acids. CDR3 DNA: TGCGCCAGCAGCCCGAGGACTAGCGGGAGGTGGGATACGCAGTATTTT. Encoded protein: CASSPRTSGRWDTQYF.

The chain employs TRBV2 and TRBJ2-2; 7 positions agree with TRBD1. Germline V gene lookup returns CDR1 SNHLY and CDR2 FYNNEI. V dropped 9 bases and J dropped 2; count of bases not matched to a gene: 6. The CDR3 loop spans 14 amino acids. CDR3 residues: CARGQGGNTGELFF. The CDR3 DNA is TGTGCCAGGGGTCAAGGGGGCAACACCGGGGAGCTGTTTTTT. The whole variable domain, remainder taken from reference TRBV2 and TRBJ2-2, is EPEVTQTPSHQVTQMGQEVILRCVPISNHLYFYWYRQILGQKVEFLVSFYNNEISEKSEIFDDQFSVERPDGSNFTLKIRSTKLEDSAMYFCARGQGGNTGELFFGEGSRLTVL.

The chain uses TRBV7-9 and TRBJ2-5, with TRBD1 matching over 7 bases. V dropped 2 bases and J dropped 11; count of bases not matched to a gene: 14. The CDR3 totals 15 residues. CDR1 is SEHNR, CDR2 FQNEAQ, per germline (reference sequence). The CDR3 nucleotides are TGTGCCAGCAGCTTAACCACTGAGGGGGCGAGGGAGCAGTACTTC. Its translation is CASSLTTEGAREQYF.

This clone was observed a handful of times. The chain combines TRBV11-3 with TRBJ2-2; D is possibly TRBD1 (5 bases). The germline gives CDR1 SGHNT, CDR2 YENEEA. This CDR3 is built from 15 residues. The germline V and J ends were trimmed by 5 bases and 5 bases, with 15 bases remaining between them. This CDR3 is CASSADSLRTGELFF. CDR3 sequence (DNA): TGTGCCAGCAGCGCCGACAGCTTGAGGACCGGGGAGCTGTTTTTT.

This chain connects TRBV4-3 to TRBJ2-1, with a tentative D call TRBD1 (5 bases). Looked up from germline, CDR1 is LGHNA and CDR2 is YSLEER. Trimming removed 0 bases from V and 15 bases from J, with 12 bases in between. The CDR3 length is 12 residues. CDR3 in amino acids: CASSQDWGALFF. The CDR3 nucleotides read TGCGCCAGCAGCCAAGATTGGGGCGCCTTGTTCTTC.

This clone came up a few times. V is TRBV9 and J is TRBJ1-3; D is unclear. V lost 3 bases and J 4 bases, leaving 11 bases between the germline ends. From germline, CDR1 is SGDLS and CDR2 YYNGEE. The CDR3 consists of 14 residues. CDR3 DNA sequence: TGTGCCAGCAGCGAGAGACAACTCGGAAACACCATATATTTT. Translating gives CASSERQLGNTIYF. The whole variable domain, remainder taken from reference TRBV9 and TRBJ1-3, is DSGVTQTPKHLITATGQRVTLRCSPRSGDLSVYWYQQSLDQGLQFLIQYYNGEERAKGNILERFSAQQFPDLHSELNLSSLELGDSALYFCASSERQLGNTIYFGEGSWLTVV.

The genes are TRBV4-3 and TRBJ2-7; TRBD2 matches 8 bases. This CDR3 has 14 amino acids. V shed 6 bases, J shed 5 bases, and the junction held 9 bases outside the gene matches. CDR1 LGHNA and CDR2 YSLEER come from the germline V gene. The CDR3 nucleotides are TGCGCCAGCAGTCCCGGGACTAGTTGGGACGAGCAGTACTTC. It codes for CASSPGTSWDEQYF.

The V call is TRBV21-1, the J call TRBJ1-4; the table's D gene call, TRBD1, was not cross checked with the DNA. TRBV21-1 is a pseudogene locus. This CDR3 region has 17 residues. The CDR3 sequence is CASSKERAKDSNEKLFF. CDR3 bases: TGTGCCAGCAGCAAAGAGAGGGCAAAGGACAGTAATGAAAAACTGTTTTTT.

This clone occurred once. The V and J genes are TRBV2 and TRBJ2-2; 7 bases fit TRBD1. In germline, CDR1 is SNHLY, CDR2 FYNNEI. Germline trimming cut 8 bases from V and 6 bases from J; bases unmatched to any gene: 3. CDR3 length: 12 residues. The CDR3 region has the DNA TGTGCCAGCCAGACAGGGCCCGGGGAGCTGTTTTTT. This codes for CASQTGPGELFF. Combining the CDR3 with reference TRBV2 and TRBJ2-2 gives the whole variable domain EPEVTQTPSHQVTQMGQEVILRCVPISNHLYFYWYRQILGQKVEFLVSFYNNEISEKSEIFDDQFSVERPDGSNFTLKIRSTKLEDSAMYFCASQTGPGELFFGEGSRLTVL.

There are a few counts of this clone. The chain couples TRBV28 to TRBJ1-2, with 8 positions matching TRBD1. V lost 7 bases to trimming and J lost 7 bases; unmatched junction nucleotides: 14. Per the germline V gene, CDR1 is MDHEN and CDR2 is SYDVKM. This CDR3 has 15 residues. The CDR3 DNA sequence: TGTGCCAGCATAAAGGGGGCCAGGGGGCGCGGTGGCTACACCTTC. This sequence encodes CASIKGARGRGGYTF.

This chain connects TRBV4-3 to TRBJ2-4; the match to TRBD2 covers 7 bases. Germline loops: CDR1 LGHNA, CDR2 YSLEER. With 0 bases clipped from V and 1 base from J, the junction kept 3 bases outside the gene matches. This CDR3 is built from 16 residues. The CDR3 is CASSQEAGVAKNIQYF. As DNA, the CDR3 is TGCGCCAGCAGCCAAGAGGCGGGGGTGGCCAAAAACATTCAGTACTTC.

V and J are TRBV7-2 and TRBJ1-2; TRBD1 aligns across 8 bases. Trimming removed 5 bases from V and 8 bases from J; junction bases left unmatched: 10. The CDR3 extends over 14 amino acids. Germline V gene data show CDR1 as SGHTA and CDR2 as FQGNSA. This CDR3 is CASSPYRGAGGYTF. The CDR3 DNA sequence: TGTGCCAGCAGCCCGTACAGGGGGGCGGGCGGCTACACCTTC.

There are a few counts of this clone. The CDR3 nucleotides read TGTGCCAGCAGCGCCGGGAGCGGGGGATACAATGAGCAGTTCTTC. Translating it yields CASSAGSGGYNEQFF. The gene calls are TRBV9 and TRBJ2-1, with TRBD2 identical over 8 bases. Germline values: CDR1 SGDLS, CDR2 YYNGEE. The CDR3 covers 15 residues. With V trimmed by 3 bases and J by 4 bases, 6 bases remained unmatched.